Sequencing of this T cell receptor beta chain was carried out in a study of response to subunit inactivated influenza vaccine. The germline V gene encodes CDR1 LGHNA and CDR2 YSLEER. The CDR3 loop spans 16 amino acids. The V end was cut by 1 base, the J end by 1 base, with 12 bases between. Whole-study findings and limits: The study's authors posited that every seasonal influenza vaccination enlists few new T cells.

TCRdb recomputed calls from the RT-PCR reads with MiXCR, one row per CDR3 protein. Of roughly 190,000 distinct CDR3 sequences listed, approximately 15% were seen once; the top ten hold roughly 25%. This clonotype was counted between two and nine times. The target antigen is unknown. The V call is TRBV4-3, the J call TRBJ2-3, with a possible D match to TRBD1 (5 bases). This clonotype was sampled from a middle-aged man who received an inactivated influenza vaccine. The sample in question was CD8+ T cells sorted from PBMCs, obtained less than 6 days after vaccination. This CDR3 reads CASSQGWGAGTDTQYF. Written as DNA, the CDR3 is TGCGCCAGCAGCCAAGGGTGGGGCGCCGGCACAGATACGCAGTATTTT.